This T cell receptor (beta chain) stems from a study of monozygotic twins with inflammatory bowel disease. From germline, CDR1 is SGHRS and CDR2 YFSETQ. CDR3 size: 14 residues. TCRdb re-called the 5' RACE reads; every CDR3 protein appears as one record, without DNA. Its table lists fewer than 550,000 distinct CDR3 sequences. This sequence joins TRBV5-1 and TRBJ1-1. Sequencing input: blood. The clonotype originates from a human donor with ulcerative colitis or Crohn's disease, or a healthy co-twin of an affected twin (not recorded which). CDR3 region: CASSLHSMNTEAFF. The whole variable domain, remainder taken from reference TRBV5-1 and TRBJ1-1, is KAGVTQTPRYLIKTRGQQVTLSCSPISGHRSVSWYQQTPGQGLQFLFEYFSETQRNKGNFPGRFSGRQFSNSRSEMNVSTLELGDSALYLCASSLHSMNTEAFFGQGTRLTVV.